These 24 T cell receptor beta chains came from one sample sequenced in a study of siplizumab effects on memory and regulatory T cells. Method: immunoSEQ multiplex PCR; TCRdb's copy keeps in-frame clones and lacks some. The table includes about 10,000 clones, around 45% detected once. Cells that made up the mixed lymphocyte reaction were cocultured at 37°C for 5 to 6 days. These receptors' targets are unknown. Sequenced sample: CFSE-low (dividing) CD4+ T cells sorted from an allogeneic mixed lymphocyte reaction. The receptor set was obtained from a human donor in good health; the cells came from an allogeneic mixed lymphocyte reaction.

V gene TRBV4-1 combines with J gene TRBJ2-7; D perhaps matches TRBD1 (5 bases). The germline CDR1 and CDR2 sequences are MGHRA and YSYEKL. Trimming cost V 0 bases and J 2 bases, with 11 bases left between them. The CDR3 loop spans 15 amino acids. The CDR3 bases are TGCGCCAGCAGCCAAGACGAAACCAGGGCCTACGAGCAGTACTTC. The encoded protein is CASSQDETRAYEQYF.

The rearrangement uses TRBV10-3 and TRBJ1-2; D ambiguous. Trimming removed 10 bases at V and 5 bases at J, with 8 bases between. Per germline, CDR1 ENHRY and CDR2 SYGVKD. This CDR3 contains 10 residues. This chain's CDR3 is CATSEYGYTF. As DNA, the CDR3 is TGTGCCACCTCAGAGTATGGCTACACCTTC.

The J gene is TRBJ2-1, the V gene TRBV6-1; 8 nucleotides match TRBD2. The CDR3 length is 15 residues. Germline V lookup: CDR1 MNHNS, CDR2 SASEGT. V shed 4 bases and J 2 bases; nucleotides not matched to a gene: 4. The CDR3 sequence: CASSARREAYNEQFF. The CDR3 bases are TGTGCCAGCAGTGCCCGGCGGGAGGCCTACAATGAGCAGTTCTTC.

This CDR3 reads CASSRTLGTETQYF. In nucleotides, the CDR3 is TGTGCCAGCAGCCGGACGCTAGGTACAGAGACCCAGTACTTC. The V gene is TRBV11-3, the J gene TRBJ2-5; D is uncertain. Germline V gives CDR1 SGHNT, CDR2 YENEEA. This CDR3 spans 14 amino acids. V lost 5 bases and J lost 4, with 14 bases in between.

In its sample, this clone is medium-sized (0.01 to 0.1%). J is TRBJ2-4 and V is TRBV2; D possibly corresponds to TRBD2 (5 bases). The length of the CDR3 is 11 residues. V was cut by 6 bases and J by 9 bases, with 9 bases left in between. Germline V gene lookup returns CDR1 SNHLY and CDR2 FYNNEI. CDR3 region: CASSQEGIQYF. The CDR3 DNA reads as TGTGCCAGCAGCCAAGAGGGCATTCAGTACTTC.

The chain links TRBV4-1 to TRBJ2-3; TRBD2 agrees at 9 bases. The V gene's germline CDR1 is MGHRA and CDR2 YSYEKL. J was trimmed by 0 bases and V by 4 bases; bases with no gene match: 14. The CDR3 is 19 residues long. CDR3 nucleotide sequence: TGCGCCAGCAGCCCTTCGCCGGCTAGCGGGAAGGGGAGCACAGATACGCAGTATTTT. This codes for CASSPSPASGKGSTDTQYF.

This chain links TRBV27 with TRBJ2-6; no reliable D call. The V and J ends lost 6 bases and 0 bases respectively, with 12 bases between them. Germline CDR1 reads MNHEY; CDR2 reads SMNVEV (reference sequence). The CDR3 loop spans 16 amino acids. CDR3 nucleotides: TGTGCCAGCAGCCGACCGGGCCTCTCTGGGGCCAACGTCCTGACTTTC. Encoded protein: CASSRPGLSGANVLTF.

The rearrangement links TRBV7-9 to TRBJ2-3; 11 bases fit TRBD2. V trimming: 0 bases; J trimming: 3 bases; junction bases outside the gene matches: 2. Per germline, CDR1 SEHNR and CDR2 FQNEAQ (reference sequence). This CDR3 has 16 amino acids. Written as DNA, the CDR3 is TGTGCCAGCAGCTTAGCACTAGCGGGAGTGACAGATACGCAGTATTTT. It specifies CASSLALAGVTDTQYF.

The genes are TRBV4-2 and TRBJ1-6; no clear D gene. Germline assignment: CDR1 LGHNA and CDR2 YNFKEQ. Between the trimmed V and J ends, which lost 0 bases and 9 bases, there was a span of 12 bases. This CDR3 comprises 15 residues. DNA for the CDR3: TGTGCCAGCAGCCAAGACAGGTCCCGGGGTTCACCCCTCCACTTT. It specifies CASSQDRSRGSPLHF.

The rearrangement links TRBV12-5 to TRBJ2-5; D is unresolved. V was cut by 2 bases and J by 6 bases, with 7 bases left in between. The germline gives CDR1 LGHNT, CDR2 FRNRAP. CDR3 length: 12 amino acids. For the CDR3, the DNA is TGTGCTAGTGGTTTGTCTTCCCAGACCCAGTACTTC. Its translation is CASGLSSQTQYF. Full variable domain (remainder filled in from reference TRBV12-5 and TRBJ2-5): DARVTQTPRHKVTEMGQEVTMRCQPILGHNTVFWYRQTMMQGLELLAYFRNRAPLDDSGMPKDRFSAEMPDATLATLKIQPSEPRDSAVYFCASGLSSQTQYFGPGTRLLVL.

V gene TRBV20-1 combines with J gene TRBJ2-5; D gene uncertain. Germline V gives CDR1 DFQATT, CDR2 SNEGSKA (reference sequence). The CDR3 has 11 amino acids. Trimming removed 3 bases at V and 5 bases at J, with 7 bases between. In DNA form, the CDR3 reads TGCAGTGCTAGCCTAGTGGAGACCCAGTACTTC. This encodes CSASLVETQYF.

This CDR3 reads CASFPSSRPVDEQFF. DNA of the CDR3: TGTGCCAGCTTCCCTTCTTCCCGTCCCGTGGATGAGCAGTTCTTC. The chain joins TRBV11-2 to TRBJ2-1; D gene uncertain. The germline V gene has CDR1 SGHAT and CDR2 FQNNGV. With 8 bases removed from V and 8 bases from J, the gap between germline ends came to 22 bases. The CDR3 is made up of 15 amino acids.

The J gene is TRBJ2-1, the V gene TRBV6-5; 9 bases line up with TRBD1. With V trimmed by 6 bases and J by 7 bases, 10 bases remained unmatched. This CDR3 contains 15 residues. Germline V CDR1 and CDR2: MNHEY, SVGAGI. CDR3 protein: CASRPGTGSGNEQFF. CDR3 DNA: TGTGCCAGCAGACCCGGGACAGGGTCGGGGAATGAGCAGTTCTTC.

The chain has TRBV5-4 and TRBJ2-7; D call uncertain. Trimming shortened V by 6 bases and J by 0 bases, and 10 bases separated the two germline ends. CDR3 length: 13 amino acids. CDR1 SGHNT and CDR2 YYREEE come from the germline V gene (reference sequence). Here the CDR3 reads CASKTPSSYEQYF. In DNA form, the CDR3 reads TGTGCCAGCAAAACCCCTAGCTCCTACGAGCAGTACTTC.

This clone occurred a few times. The chain employs TRBV18 and TRBJ1-5, with a possible D match to TRBD1 (5 bases). The V gene's germline CDR1 is KGHSH and CDR2 LQKENI. Between the trimmed V and J ends, which lost 1 base and 6 bases, there was a span of 19 bases. The CDR3 has 17 amino acids. The CDR3 sequence is CASSPRGGEAGAQPQHF. In nucleotides, the CDR3 is TGTGCCAGCTCACCACGCGGAGGGGAGGCCGGGGCTCAGCCCCAGCATTTT.

V is TRBV7-3 and J is TRBJ1-2, with D unresolved. The CDR3 is 13 residues long. CDR1 and CDR2 from the germline V gene are SGHTA and FQGTGA. Trimming removed 6 bases from V and 5 bases from J, with 13 bases in between. In DNA, the CDR3 is TGTGCCAGCAGGCCTAGTGGTGGGTATGGCTACACCTTC. The encoded protein is CASRPSGGYGYTF.

CDR3: CASRNRGWDEKLFF. In DNA, the CDR3 is TGTGCCAGCAGAAACAGGGGATGGGATGAAAAACTGTTTTTT. The chain couples TRBV6-1 to TRBJ1-4, with TRBD1 matching 7 bases. Per the germline V gene, CDR1 is MNHNS and CDR2 is SASEGT. The junction had 7 bases not matched to a gene; V was cut back by 6 bases and J by 6 bases. This CDR3 has 14 amino acids.

This clone is judged medium-sized (0.01 to 0.1%). This CDR3 reads CASSVGTYNEQFF. The CDR3 DNA follows: TGCGCCAGCAGCGTAGGAACGTACAATGAGCAGTTCTTC. The genes are TRBV5-1 and TRBJ2-1; D is unclear. This CDR3 is built from 13 residues. Germline loops: CDR1 SGHRS, CDR2 YFSETQ. Between the trimmed V and J ends, which lost 4 bases and 4 bases, there was a span of 9 bases.

The chain recombines TRBV2 with TRBJ1-2; D is unresolved. The CDR3 extends over 12 amino acids. Trimming stripped 8 bases from V and 4 bases from J, with 11 bases between. CDR1 SNHLY and CDR2 FYNNEI come from the germline V gene. The CDR3 region has the DNA TGTGCCAGCCCCCTCGGTGCCTATGGCTACACCTTC. Its protein product is CASPLGAYGYTF.

This CDR3 is CASSLPGTGRGTEFF. Written as DNA, the CDR3 is TGTGCCAGCAGCTTACCCGGGACAGGGAGGGGGACAGAGTTCTTC. The chain carries TRBV5-4 and TRBJ2-1; 9 nucleotides match TRBD1. The V and J ends lost 2 bases and 14 bases, in that order; junction bases with no gene match: 14. CDR3 size: 15 residues. Germline CDR1 and CDR2: SGHNT and YYREEE (reference sequence).

The J gene is TRBJ2-1, the V gene TRBV4-1, with TRBD2 matching 9 bases. The CDR3 covers 20 residues. Trimming cost V 1 base and J 0 bases; bases outside gene matches: 13. Germline CDR1 reads MGHRA; CDR2 reads YSYEKL. The CDR3 nucleotides read TGCGCCAGCAGCCAAGGGGGGACCCTTAGCGGGAGCGGCTCCTACAATGAGCAGTTCTTC. As protein: CASSQGGTLSGSGSYNEQFF.

This chain joins TRBV19 and TRBJ2-3; either TRBD1 or TRBD2 may supply D (6 bases each). The germline CDR1 and CDR2 sequences are LNHDA and SQIVND (reference sequence). This CDR3 region has 16 residues. The germline V and J ends were trimmed by 6 bases and 1 base, with 17 bases remaining between them. Written as DNA, the CDR3 is TGTGCCAGTAGCTGGGAAGGGGGGAGAGGCACAGATACGCAGTATTTT. This sequence encodes CASSWEGGRGTDTQYF.

This clone appeared a few times. This chain joins TRBV5-1 and TRBJ1-1, with a tentative D call TRBD1 (6 bases). Per the germline V gene, CDR1 is SGHRS and CDR2 is YFSETQ. Trimming shortened V by 4 bases and J by 6 bases, and 16 bases separated the two germline ends. This CDR3 spans 14 amino acids. CDR3 sequence (DNA): TGCGCCAGCAGCCCGGAGGGGGGGAGGGCTGAAGCTTTCTTT. Its translation: CASSPEGGRAEAFF. Complete variable domain (other parts from reference TRBV5-1 and TRBJ1-1): KAGVTQTPRYLIKTRGQQVTLSCSPISGHRSVSWYQQTPGQGLQFLFEYFSETQRNKGNFPGRFSGRQFSNSRSEMNVSTLELGDSALYLCASSPEGGRAEAFFGQGTRLTVV.

This clone was detected only a few times. Here the CDR3 DNA reads TGTGCCAGCAGCCCCTACATTTACAATGAGCAGTTCTTC. Residues: CASSPYIYNEQFF. The chain has TRBV7-2 and TRBJ2-1; D ambiguous. CDR1 and CDR2 from the germline V gene are SGHTA and FQGNSA. Trimming stripped 5 bases from V and 4 bases from J, with 9 bases between. The CDR3 contains 13 residues.